Listed here is a single TCR beta chain. The data are from a study of shared clonotypes between healthy human individuals. It was at deep level that the assay was run. TCRdb's copy holds only in-frame clones and misses some; the assay was immunoSEQ multiplex PCR. The profile shows just over 2,000,000 clones, over 85% of them singletons. This clonotype originated in a young man in good health. The specimen was naive CD4+ T cells sorted from blood. Subset denoted: CD45RA+ positively selected.

CDR3 residues: CASSSGQSLMNTEAFF. In nucleotides, the CDR3 is TGCGCCAGCAGCTCCGGACAGTCCCTAATGAACACTGAAGCTTTCTTT. The V gene is TRBV5-1, the J gene TRBJ1-1, with a tentative D call TRBD1 (6 bases). V lost 3 bases to trimming and J lost 0 bases, with 15 bases between them. The CDR3 totals 16 residues. CDR1 is SGHRS and CDR2 is YFSETQ in the germline V gene. The whole variable domain, filled in from reference TRBV5-1 and TRBJ1-1, reads KAGVTQTPRYLIKTRGQQVTLSCSPISGHRSVSWYQQTPGQGLQFLFEYFSETQRNKGNFPGRFSGRQFSNSRSEMNVSTLELGDSALYLCASSSGQSLMNTEAFFGQGTRLTVV.